These 2 T cell receptor beta chains came from one sample sequenced in a study of blood T cell repertoires in COVID-19 (dated by TCRdb to 2019 to 2021). The method was the immunoSEQ multiplex PCR assay. What TCRdb holds here is the immuneACCESS table cut down to in-frame rearrangements. Part of the clones is not present; checked against another copy, under half of the missing clones reflect an unresolved V gene, and the others are unexplained. For this sample the table gives 90,000 to 120,000 clones, of which roughly 71% were detected only once. The ten largest clonotypes hold less than 6.5% of the sample. Sequenced material: peripheral blood. All receptors come from a man at least 80 years old with acute or convalescent COVID-19.

This clone showed up just once. This chain connects TRBV7-9 to TRBJ2-5, with 15 bases aligning to TRBD2. Looked up from germline, CDR1 is SEHNR and CDR2 is FQNEAQ (reference sequence). The CDR3 length is 18 residues. J gave up 1 base and V 5 bases, and 8 bases lay outside the gene matches. This CDR3 is CASSRGLAGGDFQETQYF. The DNA for the CDR3 is TGTGCCAGCAGCCGTGGACTAGCGGGAGGGGACTTCCAAGAGACCCAGTACTTC.

The rearrangement links TRBV28 to TRBJ1-1; D is unresolved. The CDR3 runs to 14 residues. The V gene's germline CDR1 is MDHEN and CDR2 SYDVKM. Trimming shortened V by 2 bases and J by 2 bases, and 9 bases separated the two germline ends. This chain's CDR3 is CASSLLRTNTEAFF. The CDR3 DNA reads as TGTGCCAGCAGTTTACTCAGAACAAACACTGAAGCTTTCTTT. Combining the CDR3 with reference TRBV28 and TRBJ1-1 gives the whole variable domain DVKVTQSSRYLVKRTGEKVFLECVQDMDHENMFWYRQDPGLGLRLIYFSYDVKMKEKGDIPEGYSVSREKKERFSLILESASTNQTSMYLCASSLLRTNTEAFFGQGTRLTVV.